Described below is a single TCR beta chain sequence and its context. This sample stems from a study of blood T cell repertoires in COVID-19. Grouping used clinical history reported by participants in a survey and questionnaire. The germline V gene has CDR1 SGHNT and CDR2 YENEEA. The length of the CDR3 is 14 residues. V shed 4 bases and J shed 1 base, with 7 bases lying between them. Sequencing used immunoSEQ multiplex PCR; TCRdb keeps in-frame clones, though not all of them. Among some 330,000 clones, under 95% were seen once, and the ten largest hold less than 20%. Input material: PBMCs or T cells enriched from blood (not recorded which). This chain joins TRBV11-3 and TRBJ2-2; D is undetermined. The sequence was obtained from a woman aged 30 to 39 who had recovered from COVID-19. The CDR3 bases are TGTGCCAGCAGCTGGGCACAGAACACCGGGGAGCTGTTTTTT. This codes for CASSWAQNTGELFF.